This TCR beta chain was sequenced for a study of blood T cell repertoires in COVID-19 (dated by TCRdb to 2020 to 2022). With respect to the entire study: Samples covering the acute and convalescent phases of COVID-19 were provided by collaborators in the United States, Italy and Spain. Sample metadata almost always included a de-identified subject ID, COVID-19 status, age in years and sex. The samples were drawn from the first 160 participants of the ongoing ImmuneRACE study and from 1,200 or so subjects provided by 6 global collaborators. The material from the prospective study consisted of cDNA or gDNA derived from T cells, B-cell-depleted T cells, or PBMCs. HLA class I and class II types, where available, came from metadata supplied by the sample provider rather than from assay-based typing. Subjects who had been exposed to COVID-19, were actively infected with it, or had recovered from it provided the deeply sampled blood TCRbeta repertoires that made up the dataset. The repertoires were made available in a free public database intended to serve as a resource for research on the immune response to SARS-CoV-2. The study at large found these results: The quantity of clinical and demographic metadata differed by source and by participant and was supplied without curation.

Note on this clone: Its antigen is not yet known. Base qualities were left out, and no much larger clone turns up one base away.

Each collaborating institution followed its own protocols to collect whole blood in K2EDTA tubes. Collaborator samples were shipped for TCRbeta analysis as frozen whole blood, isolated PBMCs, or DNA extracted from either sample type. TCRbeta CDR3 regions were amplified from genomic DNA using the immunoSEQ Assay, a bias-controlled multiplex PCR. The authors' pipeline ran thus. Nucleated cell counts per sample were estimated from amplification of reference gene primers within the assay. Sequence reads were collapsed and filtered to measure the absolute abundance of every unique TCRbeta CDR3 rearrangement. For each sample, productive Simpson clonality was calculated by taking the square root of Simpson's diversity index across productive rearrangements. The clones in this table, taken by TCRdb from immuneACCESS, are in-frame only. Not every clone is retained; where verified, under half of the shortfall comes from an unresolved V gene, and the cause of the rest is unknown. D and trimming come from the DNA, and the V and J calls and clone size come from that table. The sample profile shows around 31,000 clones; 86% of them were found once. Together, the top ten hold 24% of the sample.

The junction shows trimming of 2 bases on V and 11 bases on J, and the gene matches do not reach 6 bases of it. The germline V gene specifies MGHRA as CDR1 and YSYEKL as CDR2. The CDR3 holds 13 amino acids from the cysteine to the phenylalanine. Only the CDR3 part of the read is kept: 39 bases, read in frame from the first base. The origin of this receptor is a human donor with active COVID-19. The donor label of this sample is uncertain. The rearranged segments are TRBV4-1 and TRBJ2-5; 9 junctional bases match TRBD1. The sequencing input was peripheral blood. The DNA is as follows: TGCGCCAGCAGCCAAACCGGGACAGGGTCGCAGTACTTC. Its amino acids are CASSQTGTGSQYF.